This T cell receptor (beta chain) was sequenced during a study of graft-versus-host responses after intestinal transplantation. Study at large: Recipients had transplants, and these were multivisceral, liver-intestinal, or isolated intestinal. The study gave all recipients anti-thymocyte globulin induction, then tacrolimus and steroids for 2 to 3 years. Whole-study results and caveats: Among recipient marrow samples, GvH clones were found; some appeared first in ileum or blood. Peak GvH clone levels in circulation were associated with early post-transplant HvG declines.

Comment on this clone: Its specificity is unknown. Mismatch with germline at one junction end may stem from a read error.

TCRdb keeps only in-frame clones here, not all; method: immunoSEQ multiplex PCR. The table has 39,000 or so clones, over 90% seen once. This TCR was recovered from a human donor who was the organ donor for an intestinal transplant. The sequences come from unstimulated CD8+ T cells sorted from spleen or lymph node cells, collected before transplant.

CDR3 DNA: TGTGTCAGCAGTTACTCGCCCACAGGGGCTAACTATGGCTACACCTTC. Encoded protein: CVSSYSPTGANYGYTF. V gene TRBV6-5 combines with J gene TRBJ1-2, with 7 nucleotides matching TRBD1. The CDR3 runs 16 residues. The V gene's germline CDR1 is MNHEY and CDR2 SVGAGI.